This TCR beta chain was retrieved from a study of tumor-infiltrating lymphocytes in primary liver carcinoma. Across the whole study: Surgical resection served as treatment for the primary liver carcinoma of these patients. Patients comprised men and women whose ages fell between 30 and 69 years.

This CDR3 has 16 amino acids. V was cut by 2 bases and J by 3 bases, with 17 bases left in between. CDR1 and CDR2 from the germline V gene are MDHEN and SYDVKM. A primer matching the constant region was used to make TCR beta cDNA from 500 to 600 ng of total RNA. What produced the TCR beta libraries was three nested multiplex PCR rounds using slightly modified ARM-PCR. It was with TRBV1-TRBV30 forward primers and a C-beta reverse primer that the first two PCR rounds were run, at around 11 cycles each. TCRdb called the multiplex PCR reads again in MiXCR, with one record for every CDR3 protein. The sample contains 150,000 to 200,000 distinct CDR3 sequences, around three fifths of which appear only once. The source of the blood RNA was unsorted whole blood, and germline DNA was extracted as well. Those patients suffered from chronic HBV infection and were treatment-naive. As for this clonotype: What it recognizes is unknown.

Study-level results: Owing to bulk unsorted samples, no comparison was made between CD4+ and CD8+ repertoires.

This sequence joins TRBV28 and TRBJ2-7; the D gene is possibly TRBD2 (7 bases). This receptor was identified in a woman aged 60-75 years with primary liver carcinoma and hepatitis B virus infection. The sequenced sample was peripheral blood. CDR3: CASSLGGAAGIYEQYF. In DNA form, the CDR3 reads TGTGCCAGCAGTTTAGGGGGGGCAGCAGGGATCTACGAGCAGTACTTC.